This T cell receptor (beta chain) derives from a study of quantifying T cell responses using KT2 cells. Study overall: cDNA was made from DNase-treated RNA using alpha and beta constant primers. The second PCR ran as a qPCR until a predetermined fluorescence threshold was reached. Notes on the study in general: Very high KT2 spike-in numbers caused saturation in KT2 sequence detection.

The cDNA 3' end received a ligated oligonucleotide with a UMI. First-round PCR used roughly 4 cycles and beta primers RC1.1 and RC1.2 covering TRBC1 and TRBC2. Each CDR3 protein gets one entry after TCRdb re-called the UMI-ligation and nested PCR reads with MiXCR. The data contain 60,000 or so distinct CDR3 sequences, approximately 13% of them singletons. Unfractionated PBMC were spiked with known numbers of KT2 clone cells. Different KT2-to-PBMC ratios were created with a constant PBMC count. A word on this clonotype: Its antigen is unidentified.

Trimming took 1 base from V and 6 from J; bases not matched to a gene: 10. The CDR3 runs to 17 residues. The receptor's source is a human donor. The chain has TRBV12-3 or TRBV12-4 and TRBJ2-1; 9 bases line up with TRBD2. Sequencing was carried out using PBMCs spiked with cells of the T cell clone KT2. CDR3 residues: CASSLEMLAGPRNEQFF. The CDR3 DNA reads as TGTGCCAGCAGTTTAGAAATGCTAGCGGGACCACGCAATGAGCAGTTCTTC.